The sequence of this T cell receptor beta chain was determined in a study of long-term antiretroviral therapy in people with HIV. Points from the study as a whole: Missing from the dataset were any data on ART adherence, viral resistance or therapy changes. The data indicate that diversity increased after ART but remained below transplant donor controls.

immunoSEQ v3.0 was run at survey level. The table came from immunoSEQ multiplex PCR; TCRdb's copy has only in-frame clones and leaves some out. The sample lists more than 11,000 clones, around four fifths occurring once. Concerning this clone itself: Its antigen remains unidentified.

The length of the CDR3 is 16 residues. Germline lookup yields CDR1 LGHNA and CDR2 YSLEER. The V gene lost 0 bases and the J gene lost 8 bases, with 16 bases spanning the gap. Material: unsorted PBMCs, obtained 1.8 years before starting antiretroviral therapy. This sequence was found in a woman in her thirties or forties with HIV. The rearrangement links TRBV4-3 to TRBJ1-4; weak D call: TRBD1 (5 bases). CDR3 amino acids: CASSQELVGGREKLFF. CDR3 coding DNA: TGCGCCAGCAGCCAAGAGTTGGTCGGGGGTAGGGAAAAACTGTTTTTT.